The next 9 T cell receptor beta chains were all read from a single sample in a study of cytomegalovirus exposure and HLA in healthy donors. PCR primers comprised 60 Vbeta and 13 Jbeta primers. TCRdb's copy holds only in-frame clones and misses some; the assay was immunoSEQ multiplex PCR. Of about 170,000 clones listed, over 70% are singletons. Sequenced: PBMCs. These receptors came from a woman aged 45 to 65 in good health and CMV-seropositive.

With respect to this clone: The conserved phenylalanine or tryptophan is not found at the CDR3 terminus, so this likely reflects a read error. The chain recombines TRBV7-2 with TRBJ1-2, with TRBD1 identical over 9 bases. V shed 1 base, J shed 8 bases, and the junction held 14 bases outside the gene matches. The CDR3 length is 17 residues. Germline loops: CDR1 SGHTA, CDR2 FQGNSA. CDR3: CASSLGPVGTGLTGYTL. The CDR3 region has the DNA TGTGCCAGCAGCTTAGGGCCGGTAGGGACAGGGCTCACGGGCTACACCCTC.

The genes are TRBV5-5 and TRBJ1-1; 12 nucleotides line up with TRBD1. J was trimmed by 9 bases and V by 0 bases; bases with no gene match: 3. The length of the CDR3 is 14 residues. Germline lookup yields CDR1 SGHKS and CDR2 YYEKEE (reference sequence). CDR3 region: CASSLEGTGGKAFF. CDR3 nucleotide sequence: TGTGCCAGCAGCTTGGAGGGGACAGGGGGCAAAGCTTTCTTT.

DNA for the CDR3: TGTGCCAGCAGTTCCAGGGGTACGAACATTCAGTACTTC. It is translated as CASSSRGTNIQYF. The chain uses TRBV7-2 and TRBJ2-4, with a tentative D call TRBD1 (6 bases). Trimming pared 6 bases from V and 7 bases from J, leaving 13 bases between. Germline V lookup: CDR1 SGHTA, CDR2 FQGNSA. The length of the CDR3 is 13 residues.

The chain uses TRBV5-1 and TRBJ2-1; TRBD2 is a possible D gene (7 bases). Per germline, CDR1 SGHRS and CDR2 YFSETQ. The CDR3 is 17 residues long. V was shortened by 0 bases and J by 7 bases, with 20 bases between the two germline ends. The CDR3 sequence: CASSLGGGGGTINEQFF. CDR3 bases: TGCGCCAGCAGCTTGGGCGGGGGCGGCGGAACAATTAATGAGCAGTTCTTC.

The chain combines TRBV7-9 with TRBJ2-7; no firm D call. Germline loops: CDR1 SEHNR, CDR2 FQNEAQ (reference sequence). V was trimmed by 3 bases and J by 0 bases, leaving 12 bases between them. The CDR3 totals 15 residues. The CDR3 here is CASSFSQLSSYEQYF. The CDR3 nucleotides read TGTGCCAGCAGCTTTTCCCAGTTAAGCTCCTACGAGCAGTACTTC.

Only a few counts were recorded for this clone. The J gene is TRBJ1-6, the V gene TRBV27; no clear D gene. Germline V CDR1 and CDR2: MNHEY, SMNVEV (reference sequence). This CDR3 contains 12 residues. Trimming left V 5 bases short and J 6 bases short, with 5 bases between. This CDR3 reads CASSPVNSPLHF. In DNA, the CDR3 is TGTGCCAGCAGTCCGGTTAATTCACCCCTCCACTTT.

The chain links TRBV18 to TRBJ1-2; D gene uncertain. Germline CDR1 is KGHSH and CDR2 is LQKENI. CDR3 length equals 15 residues. V was pared by 2 bases and J by 4 bases, with 14 bases between. CDR3 amino acids: CASSPSGQEGYGYTF. The CDR3 DNA reads as TGTGCCAGCTCACCAAGTGGGCAGGAGGGCTATGGCTACACCTTC.

CDR3 DNA sequence: TGTGCCAGCAGCTCTAGCACAGATACGCAGTATTTT. Its protein product is CASSSSTDTQYF. This chain connects TRBV5-4 to TRBJ2-3; D is undetermined. The CDR3 loop spans 12 amino acids. CDR1 and CDR2 (germline): SGHNT, YYREEE (reference sequence). Trimming shortened V by 3 bases and J by 0 bases, and 2 bases separated the two germline ends.

The rearrangement uses TRBV4-3 and TRBJ2-7; 7 bases map to TRBD2. The germline gives CDR1 LGHNA, CDR2 YSLEER. This CDR3 is 17 amino acids long. V was clipped by 0 bases and J by 2 bases; unmatched bases: 10. The CDR3 loop is CASSQEAGGGPAYEQYF. Written as DNA, the CDR3 is TGCGCCAGCAGCCAAGAAGCCGGGGGAGGGCCGGCCTACGAGCAGTACTTC.